The 18 T cell receptor beta chains below all came from one sample that was sequenced in a study of T cells in localized non-small cell lung cancer. Profiling relied on immunoSEQ multiplex PCR, and the TCRdb table lists in-frame clones only, not all of them. The sample lists some 24,000 clones, about 86% occurring once. Sequencing was performed on peripheral blood, taken before any cancer treatment. Receptor source: a male donor aged 60 or over with stage II squamous cell lung carcinoma.

In this sample, this clone turned up once. The chain joins TRBV7-3 to TRBJ2-7; perhaps TRBD2 as D (5 bases). The CDR3 loop spans 15 amino acids. Germline values: CDR1 SGHTA, CDR2 FQGTGA. Trimming shortened V by 5 bases and J by 0 bases, and 14 bases separated the two germline ends. CDR3 loop: CASSLARASSYEQYF. For the CDR3, the DNA is TGTGCCAGCAGCCTCGCGAGGGCCAGCTCCTACGAGCAGTACTTC.

This clone was recorded only once. At the DNA level, this CDR3 is encoded by other sequences in the same sample as well. The chain joins TRBV6-5 to TRBJ2-1; D not certain. Trimming removed 6 bases at V and 3 bases at J, with 15 bases between. This CDR3 is built from 15 residues. CDR1 and CDR2 from the germline V gene are MNHEY and SVGAGI. The CDR3 region is CASSSSWGSYNEQFF. The CDR3 region has the DNA TGTGCCAGCAGCTCCTCGTGGGGAAGCTACAATGAGCAGTTCTTC.

This chain connects TRBV9 to TRBJ2-1, with a possible D match to TRBD2 (6 bases). The CDR3 covers 15 residues. V shed 3 bases and J shed 8 bases, with 18 bases lying between them. The germline V gene has CDR1 SGDLS and CDR2 YYNGEE. DNA of the CDR3: TGTGCCAGCAGCGGCGGGACCAGGAGTATCGATGAGCAGTTCTTC. Its protein is CASSGGTRSIDEQFF.

The chain joins TRBV5-1 to TRBJ1-1; D gene ambiguous. Trimming stripped 2 bases from V and 2 bases from J, with 7 bases between. The germline gives CDR1 SGHRS, CDR2 YFSETQ. The CDR3 length is 13 residues. CDR3 loop: CASSLYDNTEAFF. In DNA form, the CDR3 reads TGCGCCAGCAGCTTATATGATAACACTGAAGCTTTCTTT.

The chain employs TRBV29-1 and TRBJ1-1; the D gene is possibly TRBD1 (5 bases). Germline V gene data show CDR1 as SQVTM and CDR2 as ANQGSEA. The V end lost 3 bases, the J end lost 1 base, and 9 bases lay between the germline ends. CDR3 length: 13 amino acids. In DNA, the CDR3 is TGCAGCGTTGACTTAGGACAGAACACTGAAGCTTTCTTT. Translated: CSVDLGQNTEAFF.

This clone is a singleton in its sample. The chain combines TRBV6-6 with TRBJ1-5; D not resolved. This CDR3 region has 14 residues. CDR1 is MNHNY, CDR2 SVGAGI, per germline (reference sequence). V was cut by 6 bases and J by 2 bases, with 11 bases left in between. The chain's CDR3 is CASSKKGGNQPQHF. In nucleotides, the CDR3 is TGTGCCAGCAGCAAAAAGGGTGGCAATCAGCCCCAGCATTTT.

This clone was picked up a small number of times. This chain links TRBV28 with TRBJ1-5; no clear D gene. In germline, CDR1 is MDHEN, CDR2 SYDVKM. V was pared by 4 bases and J by 5 bases, with 9 bases between. The CDR3 is made up of 13 amino acids. CDR3 in DNA: TGTGCCAGCAGTTCCTCCCCATATCAGCCCCAGCATTTT. It codes for CASSSSPYQPQHF.

This rearrangement joins TRBV5-1 to TRBJ2-2; D possibly matches TRBD1 or TRBD2 (6 bases each). The CDR3 is 15 amino acids. V was cut by 4 bases and J by 2 bases, with 12 bases left in between. Germline CDR1 and CDR2: SGHRS and YFSETQ. The CDR3 region is CASSIADRNTGELFF. The CDR3 region has the DNA TGCGCCAGCAGCATAGCGGACAGAAACACCGGGGAGCTGTTTTTT. The full variable domain, with the rest looked up from reference TRBV5-1 and TRBJ2-2, is KAGVTQTPRYLIKTRGQQVTLSCSPISGHRSVSWYQQTPGQGLQFLFEYFSETQRNKGNFPGRFSGRQFSNSRSEMNVSTLELGDSALYLCASSIADRNTGELFFGEGSRLTVL.

The chain recombines TRBV7-9 with TRBJ2-3; 8 bases match TRBD1. J lost 4 bases, V lost 5 bases, and 5 bases had no gene match. Germline V gene data show CDR1 as SEHNR and CDR2 as FQNEAQ (reference sequence). There are 14 residues in the CDR3. In nucleotides, the CDR3 is TGTGCCAGCAGCCCCGGGACAGGAGCAGATACGCAGTATTTT. Amino acid sequence: CASSPGTGADTQYF.

As concerns this clone: This same CDR3 is encoded by further DNA sequences in the sample. The chain employs TRBV7-2 and TRBJ2-3; no clear D. The germline V gene has CDR1 SGHTA and CDR2 FQGNSA. V gave up 5 bases and J gave up 1 base, with 7 bases separating them. The CDR3 is 13 amino acids. CDR3: CASSPPGTDTQYF. DNA for the CDR3: TGTGCCAGCAGCCCCCCGGGCACAGATACGCAGTATTTT.

The rearrangement uses TRBV5-1 and TRBJ2-7; D is perhaps TRBD2 (5 bases). Trimming took off 0 bases at V and 2 bases at J, with 12 bases between the two ends. The germline V gene has CDR1 SGHRS and CDR2 YFSETQ. The CDR3 contains 15 residues. The CDR3 sequence is CASSLASGIAYEQYF. In nucleotides, the CDR3 is TGCGCCAGCAGCTTGGCCTCGGGGATTGCCTACGAGCAGTACTTC.

The V gene is TRBV6-1, the J gene TRBJ1-2; D is perhaps TRBD1 (5 bases). Per germline, CDR1 MNHNS and CDR2 SASEGT. The CDR3 is 13 residues long. V dropped 6 bases and J dropped 8 bases, with 16 bases sitting between them. The CDR3 nucleotides read TGTGCCAGCAGCCTTGGACATTCGGGCGGCTACACCTTC. Translating it yields CASSLGHSGGYTF.

A remark on this clone: Sequence at one end of the junction differs from germline and may be a read error. V and J are TRBV28 and TRBJ1-5; D possibly corresponds to TRBD1 (6 bases). CDR3 length: 17 amino acids. The V gene's germline CDR1 is MDHEN and CDR2 SYDVKM. The CDR3 sequence is CASSLPQRQASNQLQHF. The DNA of the CDR3 is TGTGCCAGCAGTTTGCCACAGAGACAGGCAAGCAATCAGCTCCAGCATTTT. Together with reference TRBV28 and TRBJ1-5, the CDR3 gives the full variable domain: DVKVTQSSRYLVKRTGEKVFLECVQDMDHENMFWYRQDPGLGLRLIYFSYDVKMKEKGDIPEGYSVSREKKERFSLILESASTNQTSMYLCASSLPQRQASNQLQHFGDGTRLSIL.

The rearrangement uses TRBV9 and TRBJ2-1; 13 bases line up with TRBD2. The germline CDR1 and CDR2 sequences are SGDLS and YYNGEE. The CDR3 sequence is 15 residues long. V dropped 3 bases and J dropped 7; count of bases not matched to a gene: 4. Written as DNA, the CDR3 is TGTGCCAGCAGCGGGACTAGCGGGAGTCTAAATGAGCAGTTCTTC. Its protein is CASSGTSGSLNEQFF.

This clone was observed a single time. V gene TRBV5-1 combines with J gene TRBJ2-3; perhaps TRBD1 as D (5 bases). The length of the CDR3 is 15 residues. With 2 bases removed from V and 4 bases from J, the gap between germline ends came to 14 bases. Germline CDR1 and CDR2: SGHRS and YFSETQ. This CDR3 reads CASSFSQGQSDTQYF. The CDR3 coding sequence is TGCGCCAGCAGCTTTAGCCAGGGTCAGTCAGATACGCAGTATTTT.

This chain links TRBV4-1 with TRBJ1-2, with 7 bases aligning to TRBD1. Looked up from germline, CDR1 is MGHRA and CDR2 is YSYEKL. The CDR3 sequence is 14 residues long. V lost 5 bases, J lost 5 bases, and 8 bases stayed unmatched. Written as DNA, the CDR3 is TGCGCCAGCAGCGGACGACAGGGAGGATATGGCTACACCTTC. It translates to CASSGRQGGYGYTF.

The V call is TRBV21-1, the J call TRBJ2-4; TRBD2, the table's D call, was not compared with the DNA. TRBV21-1 is a pseudogene segment. CDR3 size: 22 residues. In nucleotides, the CDR3 is TGTGCCAGCAGCAAAGGAGGTAGGGACAGGGAAGAATTAGCGGGAGCTAAAAACATTCAGTACTTC. As protein: CASSKGGRDREELAGAKNIQYF.

V and J are TRBV13 and TRBJ1-1; D is perhaps TRBD1 (5 bases). V lost 1 base to trimming and J lost 5 bases, with 14 bases between them. Germline V CDR1 and CDR2: PRHDT, FYEKMQ (reference sequence). This CDR3 has 15 amino acids. The CDR3 region has the DNA TGTGCCAGCAGCTTAGTTGCGGGGGGTAGGACTGAAGCTTTCTTT. It is translated as CASSLVAGGRTEAFF.